This T cell receptor (beta chain) was found in a study of blood T cell repertoires in COVID-19. Study background: COVID-19 samples collected from the United States, Italy and Spain covered acute and convalescent phases. Nucleic acid was either cDNA or gDNA, and it came from T cells, B-cell-depleted T cells, or PBMCs.

Only in-frame clones appear in the TCRdb table, and some are missing; sequencing was by immunoSEQ multiplex PCR. The sample holds roughly 300,000 clones, roughly nine tenths seen once. Germline V CDR1 and CDR2: SGHAT, FQNNGV. V dropped 1 base and J dropped 5; count of bases not matched to a gene: 4. The CDR3 has 16 residues. This TCR came from a young woman with COVID-19, enrolled during active disease. V is TRBV11-2 and J is TRBJ2-5, with 13 positions matching TRBD2. The sample consisted of peripheral blood. The CDR3 sequence is CASSLGGLAGWETQYF. The CDR3, as DNA: TGTGCCAGCAGCTTAGGGGGACTAGCGGGGTGGGAGACCCAGTACTTC.